This TCR beta chain was sequenced during a study of CD8+ T cells in alopecia areata (dated by TCRdb to the late 2010s). In the study overall: Treated patients were enrolled in an open-label pilot trial of oral tofacitinib at 5 to 10 mg twice daily for moderate-to-severe alopecia areata. Tofacitinib was administered for 6 to 18 months, and 6 months of follow-up off drug were then conducted to assess delayed response and recurrence. In treated patients, disease severity was measured using the SALT score, which gives the percentage of scalp surface area affected. To study T cell clonal expansion in alopecia areata, the researchers applied high-throughput TCRbeta sequencing to both the C3H/HeJ mouse model and human patients. Human TCRbeta sequencing covered scalp tissue and sorted CD4+ and CD8+ peripheral blood T cells from patchy and totalis/universalis alopecia areata patients and healthy controls. Patients on tofacitinib were biopsied at baseline and after 4 and 24 weeks of treatment, and several of the patients also had a later scalp biopsy. Scalp clonality was compared across normal scalp (n=4), patchy alopecia areata scalp (n=8), and alopecia totalis/universalis scalp (n=8). RNA was obtained with the PAXgene miRNA kit for fixed scalp, the miRNeasy kit for PBMCs, and the RNeasy kit for mouse skin. TCRbeta CDR3 regions were amplified by immunoSEQ multiplex PCR using 35 Vbeta forward and 13 Jbeta reverse primers.

The method behind the library was the immunoSEQ multiplex PCR assay. RNA was extracted from all samples and reverse transcribed into cDNA, which served as template for TCR sequencing. SuperScript III was used for first-strand cDNA synthesis, primed with a 2:1 mix of oligo-dT and random hexamers. A synthetic immune receptor repertoire was used to measure amplification bias, and any remaining bias was corrected computationally. The published analysis was carried out like this. Raw reads were preprocessed to remove errors, and CDR3 was defined by IMGT conventions from the conserved cysteine to phenylalanine. Clonality was computed as 1 minus the Shannon entropy, with the entropy normalized by log2 of the number of productive unique TCRs. Scalp TCRbeta sequences were cross-referenced with sorted blood CD4 and CD8 repertoires so that the CD4 or CD8 identity of scalp clones could be inferred. Here the immuneACCESS table is served through TCRdb, limited to in-frame sequences with V and J called. Missing clones are a known gap in these copies; in checked studies unresolved V genes cover under half, and the rest lacks a known reason. V and J calls and clone size follow that table, whereas D and trimming were derived from the DNA. For this sample there are 170,000 or so clones; about 55% appear just once. Of the sample, about a tenth falls within the top ten clones.

On the study overall, not on this receptor specifically: Compared with normal scalp, lesional scalp had higher clonality and more expanded CD8+ clones, particularly in alopecia totalis/universalis, a pattern that suggests antigenic drive. Tofacitinib significantly decreased scalp clonality and the number of expanded CD8+ clones among the top 100 scalp clones. Resident alphabeta T cells in normal human skin are also sequenced, complicating scalp TCR repertoire analysis, unlike mouse skin dominated by gammadelta T cells. The treated cohort was small, with a single nonresponder, so links between baseline CD8+ expansion and response need larger studies. During tofacitinib treatment, many expanded lesional clones stuck around in both scalp and blood, and this persistence may partly explain why relapse happens after treatment is stopped. Compared with mice, TCR sequences shared between patients were less clear, possibly partly because of HLA diversity across the patient population.

This clone is a singleton in its sample. Its antigen remains unidentified. No base-level quality is on record; no much larger clone is a single base apart. Interpreted using the paper, the time point label stands for: less than 30 weeks on oral tofacitinib. The label giving this sample's treatment or condition can be read as: oral pan-JAK inhibitor, 5-10 mg twice daily. Peripheral blood and lesional scalp punch biopsies were obtained from patients with alopecia areata. PBMCs were separated by density centrifugation and stained for CD3, CD4 and CD8, after which CD4+ and CD8+ T cells were sorted on a FACSAria. This specimen was CD8+ T cells sorted from blood, taken at week 24, from a patient treated with tofacitinib. The TCR was taken from a human donor with alopecia areata.

The CDR3 is CASSLAGTYEQYF. The bases are TGTGCCAGCAGCTTAGCAGGGACCTACGAGCAGTACTTC. In this chain, TRBV11-2 is recombined with TRBJ2-7; the D gene is possibly TRBD1, with 5 bases matching. The CDR3 runs 13 amino acids, cysteine and phenylalanine included. The read is trimmed to its CDR3 DNA, 39 bases read in frame from base 1. Taken from the germline V gene, the CDR1 and CDR2 loops are SGHAT and FQNNGV. Trimming at the junction amounts to 1 base on V and 2 bases on J, and the germline ends lie 6 bases apart. With the portions outside the CDR3 filled from the reference TRBV11-2 and TRBJ2-7 genes, the complete variable region becomes EAGVAQSPRYKIIEKRQSVAFWCNPISGHATLYWYQQILGQGPKLLIQFQNNGVVDDSQLPKDRFSAERLKGVDSTLKIQPAKLEDSAVYLCASSLAGTYEQYFGPGTRLTVT.